This T cell receptor beta chain stems from a study of blood T cell repertoires in COVID-19. Looking at the study overall: Nucleic acid was either cDNA or gDNA, and it came from T cells, B-cell-depleted T cells, or PBMCs.

This CDR3 spans 15 amino acids. Germline assignment: CDR1 MDHEN and CDR2 SYDVKM. The V gene end was trimmed by 6 bases and the J gene end by 1 base; junction bases not matched to a gene: 8. Libraries were prepared by immunoSEQ multiplex PCR; TCRdb keeps only in-frame clonotypes and omits some of them. Seen here are around 230,000 clones, about 91% observed once, and the top ten hold 9% to 12%. This sequence joins TRBV28 and TRBJ1-1; TRBD1 matches 7 bases. The receptor was isolated from a man younger than 35 with acute COVID-19. The material sequenced was PBMCs or T cells enriched from blood (not recorded which). CDR3 bases: TGTGCCAGCAGCCACCCCCGGGACAGGAACACTGAAGCTTTCTTT. It specifies CASSHPRDRNTEAFF.